This T cell receptor (beta chain) appears in the sequencing data of a study of cytomegalovirus exposure and HLA in healthy donors. About the study: Earlier results showed roughly 120 million unique TCR beta sequences derived from some 190 million T cells.

PCR was performed using 60 Vbeta and 13 Jbeta primers. Data came from immunoSEQ multiplex PCR; TCRdb stores just in-frame clones and leaves some out. The sample has roughly 180,000 clones; 75% to 85% are singletons. Study observations and caveats: Being indistinguishable, some V segments were excluded, TRBV6-2 and TRBV6-3 among them. Reportedly, TCR beta sequences accurately predicted HLA-A and HLA-B alleles in most subjects. Earlier results showed most TCR beta V segments being productive about 87% or about 30% of the time.

V was shortened by 7 bases and J by 0 bases, with 13 bases between the two germline ends. The CDR3 runs 14 residues. The germline gives CDR1 MNHNS, CDR2 SASEGT. This clone was seen a single time. The target antigen is unknown. The chain is built from TRBV6-1 and TRBJ2-7, with a tentative D call TRBD1 (6 bases). The TCR was taken from a female donor in good health and CMV-seronegative. Source material: PBMCs. The DNA of the CDR3 is TGTGCCAGCACTCGAGGGGACAACTCCTACGAGCAGTACTTC. Translating it yields CASTRGDNSYEQYF.